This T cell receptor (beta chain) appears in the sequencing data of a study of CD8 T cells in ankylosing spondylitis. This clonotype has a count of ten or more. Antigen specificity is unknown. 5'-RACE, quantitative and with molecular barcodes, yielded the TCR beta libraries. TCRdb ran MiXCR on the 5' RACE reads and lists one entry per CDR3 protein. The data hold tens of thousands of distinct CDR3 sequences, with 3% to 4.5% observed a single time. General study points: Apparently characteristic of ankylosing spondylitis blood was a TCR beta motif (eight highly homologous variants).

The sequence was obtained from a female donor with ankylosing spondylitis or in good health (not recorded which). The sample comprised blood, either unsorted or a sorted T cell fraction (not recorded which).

In DNA, the CDR3 is TGTGCCAGCAGCGTTGGGACAGGGGAAACTGAAGCTTTCTTT. It translates to CASSVGTGETEAFF. This chain joins TRBV9 and TRBJ1-1; 10 nucleotides line up with TRBD1. The junction had 3 bases not matched to a gene; V was cut back by 2 bases and J by 5 bases. In germline, CDR1 is SGDLS, CDR2 YYNGEE. The CDR3 has 14 amino acids.